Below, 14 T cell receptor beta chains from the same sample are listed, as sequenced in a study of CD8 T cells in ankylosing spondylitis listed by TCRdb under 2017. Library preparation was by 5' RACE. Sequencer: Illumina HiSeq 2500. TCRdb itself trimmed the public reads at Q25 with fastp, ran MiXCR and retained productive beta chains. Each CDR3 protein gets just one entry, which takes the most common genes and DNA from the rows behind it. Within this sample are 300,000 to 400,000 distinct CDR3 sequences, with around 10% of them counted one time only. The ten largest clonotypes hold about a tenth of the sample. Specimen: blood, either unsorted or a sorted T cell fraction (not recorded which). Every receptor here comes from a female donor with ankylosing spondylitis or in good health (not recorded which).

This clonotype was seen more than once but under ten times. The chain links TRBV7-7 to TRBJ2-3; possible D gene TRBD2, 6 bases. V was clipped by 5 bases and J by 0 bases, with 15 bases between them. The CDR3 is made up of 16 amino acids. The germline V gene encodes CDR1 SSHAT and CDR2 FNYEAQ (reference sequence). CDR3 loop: CASSRGAGLSTDTQYF. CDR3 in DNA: TGTGCCAGCAGCCGCGGCGCGGGGCTTAGCACAGATACGCAGTATTTT.

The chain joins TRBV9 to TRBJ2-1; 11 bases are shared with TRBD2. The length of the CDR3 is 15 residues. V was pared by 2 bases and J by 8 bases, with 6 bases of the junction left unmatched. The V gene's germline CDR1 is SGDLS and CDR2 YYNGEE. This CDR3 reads CASSVTSGSMYEQFF. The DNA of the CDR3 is TGTGCCAGCAGCGTTACTAGCGGGAGTATGTATGAGCAGTTCTTC.

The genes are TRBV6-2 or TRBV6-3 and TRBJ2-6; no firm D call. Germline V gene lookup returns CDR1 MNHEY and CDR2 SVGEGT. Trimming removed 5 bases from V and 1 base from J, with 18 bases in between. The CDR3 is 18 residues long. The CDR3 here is CASSPFGRSTSGANVLTF. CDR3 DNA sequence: TGTGCCAGCAGTCCGTTCGGACGGTCGACATCTGGGGCCAACGTCCTGACTTTC.

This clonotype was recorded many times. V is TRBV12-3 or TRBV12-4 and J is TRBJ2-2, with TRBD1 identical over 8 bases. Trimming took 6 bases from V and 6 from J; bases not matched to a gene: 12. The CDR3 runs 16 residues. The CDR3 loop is CASSHLFPGGPGELFF. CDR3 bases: TGTGCCAGCAGCCACCTGTTCCCAGGGGGCCCCGGGGAGCTGTTTTTT.

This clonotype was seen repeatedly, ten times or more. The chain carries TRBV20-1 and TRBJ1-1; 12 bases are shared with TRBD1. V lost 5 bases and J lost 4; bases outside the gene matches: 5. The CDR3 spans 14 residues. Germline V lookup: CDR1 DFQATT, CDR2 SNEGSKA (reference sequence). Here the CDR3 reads CSAQRDRGLTEAFF. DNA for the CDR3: TGCAGTGCTCAGCGGGACAGGGGGCTCACTGAAGCTTTCTTT.

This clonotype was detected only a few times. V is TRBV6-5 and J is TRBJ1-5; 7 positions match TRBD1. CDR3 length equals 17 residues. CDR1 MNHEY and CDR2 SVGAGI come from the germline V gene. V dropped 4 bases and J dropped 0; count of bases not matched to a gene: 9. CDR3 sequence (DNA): TGTGCCAGCAGTTTCCTACAGGGGCGAAATAGCAATCAGCCCCAGCATTTT. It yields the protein CASSFLQGRNSNQPQHF.

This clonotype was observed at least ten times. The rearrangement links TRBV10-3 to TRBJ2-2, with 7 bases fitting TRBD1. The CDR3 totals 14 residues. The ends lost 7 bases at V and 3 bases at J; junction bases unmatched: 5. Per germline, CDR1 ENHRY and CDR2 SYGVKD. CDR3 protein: CAITQGVDTGELFF. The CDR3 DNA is TGTGCCATCACCCAGGGGGTGGACACCGGGGAGCTGTTTTTT.

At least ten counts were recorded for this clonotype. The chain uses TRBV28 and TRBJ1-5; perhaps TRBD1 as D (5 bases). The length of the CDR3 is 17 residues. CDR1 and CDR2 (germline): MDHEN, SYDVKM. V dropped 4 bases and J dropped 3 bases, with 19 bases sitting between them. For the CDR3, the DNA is TGTGCCAGCAGTTCACCCCAGGGAATCGCAGCCAATCAGCCCCAGCATTTT. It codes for CASSSPQGIAANQPQHF.

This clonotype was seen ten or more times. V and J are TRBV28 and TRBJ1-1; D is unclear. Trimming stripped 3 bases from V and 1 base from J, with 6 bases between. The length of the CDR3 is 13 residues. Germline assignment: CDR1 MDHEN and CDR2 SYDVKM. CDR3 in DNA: TGTGCCAGCAGTTTCGGAGGGAACACTGAAGCTTTCTTT. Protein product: CASSFGGNTEAFF.

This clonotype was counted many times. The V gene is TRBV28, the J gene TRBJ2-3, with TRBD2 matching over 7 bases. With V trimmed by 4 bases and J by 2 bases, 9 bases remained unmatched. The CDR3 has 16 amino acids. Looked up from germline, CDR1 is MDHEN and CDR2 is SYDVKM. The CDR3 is CASSSPGGEATDTQYF. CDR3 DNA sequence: TGTGCCAGCAGTTCCCCGGGGGGAGAGGCCACAGATACGCAGTATTTT. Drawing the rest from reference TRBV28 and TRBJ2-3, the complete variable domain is DVKVTQSSRYLVKRTGEKVFLECVQDMDHENMFWYRQDPGLGLRLIYFSYDVKMKEKGDIPEGYSVSREKKERFSLILESASTNQTSMYLCASSSPGGEATDTQYFGPGTRLTVL.

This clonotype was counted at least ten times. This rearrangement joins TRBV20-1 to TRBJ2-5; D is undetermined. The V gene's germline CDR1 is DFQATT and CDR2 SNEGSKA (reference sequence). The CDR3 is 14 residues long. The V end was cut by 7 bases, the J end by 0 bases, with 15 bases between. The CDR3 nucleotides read TGCAGTGGTACCCCCACCCGGGACCAAGAGACCCAGTACTTC. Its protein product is CSGTPTRDQETQYF.

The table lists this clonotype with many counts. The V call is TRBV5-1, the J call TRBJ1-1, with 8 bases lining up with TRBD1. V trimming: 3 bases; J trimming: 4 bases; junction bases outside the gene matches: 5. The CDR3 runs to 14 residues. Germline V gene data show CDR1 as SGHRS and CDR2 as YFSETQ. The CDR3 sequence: CASSYETGVTEAFF. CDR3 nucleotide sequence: TGCGCCAGCAGCTATGAGACAGGGGTCACTGAAGCTTTCTTT.

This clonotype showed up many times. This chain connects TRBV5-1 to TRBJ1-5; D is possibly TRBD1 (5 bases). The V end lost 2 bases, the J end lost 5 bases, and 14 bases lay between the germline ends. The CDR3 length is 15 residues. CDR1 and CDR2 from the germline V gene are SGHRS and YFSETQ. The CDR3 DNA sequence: TGCGCCAGCAGCTTAACACCCCAGGGTGATCAGCCCCAGCATTTT. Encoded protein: CASSLTPQGDQPQHF.

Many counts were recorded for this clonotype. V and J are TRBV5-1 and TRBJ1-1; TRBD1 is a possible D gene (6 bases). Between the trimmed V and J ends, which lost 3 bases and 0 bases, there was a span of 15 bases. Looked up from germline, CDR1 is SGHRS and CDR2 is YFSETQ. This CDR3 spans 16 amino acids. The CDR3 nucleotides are TGCGCCAGCAGCTCGGGAAGGACAGACATGAACACTGAAGCTTTCTTT. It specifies CASSSGRTDMNTEAFF.